One and the same sample provided the 21 T cell receptor beta chains below, sequenced in a study of low-dose radiotherapy and immunotherapy resistance in tumors. With TRAV- and TRBV-specific primers, first-strand cDNA was made, covering the alpha and beta chains. TCRs underwent 20 PCR cycles of amplification with a constant-region primer and V-primer adapter. A single record per CDR3 protein comes from TCRdb applying MiXCR to the reads. The data contain roughly 54,000 distinct CDR3 sequences, approximately 25% of them singletons. Time point meaning: before trial treatment. The sequences come from PBMCs, collected before treatment. The receptors stem from a male donor with prostate cancer.

This chain joins TRBV6-2 or TRBV6-3 and TRBJ2-1, with no clear D. This CDR3 has 12 amino acids. The V gene lost 6 bases and the J gene lost 6 bases, with 9 bases spanning the gap. Per the germline V gene, CDR1 is MNHEY and CDR2 is SVGEGT. The CDR3 loop reads CASRSRANEQFF. CDR3 sequence (DNA): TGTGCCAGCAGAAGTCGGGCCAATGAGCAGTTCTTC.

Ten or more counts support this clonotype. The chain links TRBV10-2 to TRBJ2-7, with D perhaps TRBD2 (5 bases). This CDR3 contains 17 residues. The ends were cut back, 5 bases at V and 5 bases at J, with 25 bases in the middle. The germline gives CDR1 WSHSY, CDR2 SAAADI. The CDR3, as DNA: TGCGCCAGCAGTCCCCGCCGCCTCGCGGGCCCACCGGACGAGCAGTACTTC. Translated, it gives CASSPRRLAGPPDEQYF.

This clonotype was detected ten times or more. The chain has TRBV6-5 and TRBJ2-1; D may be TRBD1 (6 bases). This CDR3 contains 14 residues. V was cut by 5 bases and J by 9 bases, with 17 bases left in between. CDR1 MNHEY and CDR2 SVGAGI come from the germline V gene. The CDR3 loop reads CASSQSGEHGEQFF. CDR3 bases: TGTGCCAGCAGTCAATCAGGGGAACACGGTGAGCAGTTCTTC.

V and J are TRBV10-3 and TRBJ2-3; 10 nucleotides agree with TRBD2. Germline V gene data show CDR1 as ENHRY and CDR2 as SYGVKD. The CDR3 loop spans 15 amino acids. V lost 3 bases to trimming and J lost 5 bases; unmatched junction nucleotides: 5. CDR3 DNA: TGTGCCATCAGTGAAGCGGGGGGGCCGATAGATACGCAGTATTTT. Protein sequence: CAISEAGGPIDTQYF.

V usage is TRBV19 and J usage is TRBJ2-1; 7 bases are shared with TRBD2. The CDR3 is made up of 14 amino acids. Germline-derived CDR1 and CDR2 are LNHDA and SQIVND (reference sequence). V shed 1 base, J shed 6 bases, and the junction held 3 bases outside the gene matches. Here the CDR3 reads CASSIVAGVNEQFF. In DNA, the CDR3 is TGTGCCAGTAGTATAGTGGCGGGGGTCAATGAGCAGTTCTTC.

This clonotype was counted at least ten times. In this CDR3 the conserved last residue, phenylalanine or tryptophan, is missing, so a read error is likely. The gene calls are TRBV20-1 and TRBJ1-6, with D uncertain. V was shortened by 6 bases and J by 0 bases, with 15 bases between the two germline ends. Germline V lookup: CDR1 DFQATT, CDR2 SNEGSKA (reference sequence). This CDR3 comprises 16 residues. The CDR3 is CSAPLLASSYNSPLHC. The CDR3 nucleotides read TGCAGTGCCCCCCTCCTTGCTAGCTCCTATAATTCACCCCTCCACTGT.

This clonotype showed up many times. CDR3 coding DNA: TGCGCCAGCAGCTTGGCCCCGACAGGGGGGAATGGCTACACCTTC. Translated: CASSLAPTGGNGYTF. This chain links TRBV5-1 with TRBJ1-2, with 9 nucleotides matching TRBD1. The CDR3 spans 15 residues. The V and J ends lost 0 bases and 6 bases, in that order; junction bases with no gene match: 6. Germline assignment: CDR1 SGHRS and CDR2 YFSETQ.

The chain employs TRBV5-4 and TRBJ2-1; 10 nucleotides agree with TRBD1. V lost 3 bases and J lost 10; bases outside the gene matches: 10. The CDR3 has 15 residues. Germline CDR1 SGHNT, CDR2 YYREEE (reference sequence). Here the CDR3 DNA reads TGTGCCAGCAGCTGGGGACAGGGGATCACCTACGAGCAGTTCTTC. Its translation is CASSWGQGITYEQFF.

Ten or more counts support this clonotype. Mismatch with germline at one junction end may stem from a read error. The chain has TRBV28 and TRBJ2-3; TRBD2 matches at 7 bases. Germline V gene data show CDR1 as MDHEN and CDR2 as SYDVKM. The CDR3 runs to 13 residues. CDR3 DNA: TGTGCCAGCAGTGCCCAACGGACTAGAAGGAAGGATTTT. The encoded protein is CASSAQRTRRKDF.

Regarding this clonotype: One base away lies a much larger clone, so this may be a sequencing read error. This chain joins TRBV7-2 and TRBJ2-3; TRBD2 matches at 12 bases. Germline assignment: CDR1 SGHTA and CDR2 FQGNSA. The CDR3 loop spans 15 amino acids. This CDR3 is CASNLGTSGWNTQYF. The CDR3 DNA reads as TGTGCCAGCAACTTAGGGACTAGCGGGTGGAATACGCAGTATTTT.

This chain uses TRBV6-1 with TRBJ2-7; D perhaps matches TRBD2 (7 bases). With 5 bases removed from V and 5 bases from J, the gap between germline ends came to 22 bases. The CDR3 loop spans 16 amino acids. Germline values: CDR1 MNHNS, CDR2 SASEGT. The CDR3 loop is CASSYYEGGGTHEQYF. The CDR3 DNA sequence: TGTGCCAGCAGTTACTACGAGGGAGGGGGGACCCACGAGCAGTACTTC.

This clonotype was counted at least ten times. The chain is built from TRBV27 and TRBJ1-2; D not resolved. The ends were cut back, 4 bases at V and 3 bases at J, with 18 bases in the middle. This CDR3 has 16 amino acids. Germline V lookup: CDR1 MNHEY, CDR2 SMNVEV (reference sequence). The CDR3 bases are TGTGCCAGCAGTTCCCCGTCATCTTCTCAAGACTATGGCTACACCTTC. Translating gives CASSSPSSSQDYGYTF.

This clonotype was picked up many times. J is TRBJ2-3 and V is TRBV7-6, with 8 bases fitting TRBD1. The V gene end was trimmed by 3 bases and the J gene end by 4 bases; junction bases not matched to a gene: 3. The germline gives CDR1 SGHVS, CDR2 FNYEAQ. The CDR3 has 14 amino acids. The CDR3 reads CASSLRTGSDTQYF. CDR3 DNA sequence: TGTGCCAGCAGCTTGCGGACAGGGTCAGATACGCAGTATTTT.

The J gene is TRBJ2-1, the V gene TRBV7-2, with D possibly matching TRBD2 (6 bases). Germline V CDR1 and CDR2: SGHTA, FQGNSA. Trimming left V 2 bases short and J 7 bases short, with 15 bases between. The CDR3 totals 15 residues. Here the CDR3 reads CASSLFRRAGNEQFF. DNA of the CDR3: TGTGCCAGCAGCTTATTTAGGAGGGCGGGAAATGAGCAGTTCTTC.

This clonotype was observed many times. This rearrangement joins TRBV20-1 to TRBJ2-5, with 7 nucleotides matching TRBD2. Looked up from germline, CDR1 is DFQATT and CDR2 is SNEGSKA (reference sequence). This CDR3 is 14 amino acids long. After removal of 4 bases from V and 5 bases from J, the junction contained 10 bases not matched to a gene. The CDR3 protein is CSATFGGSGETQYF. The CDR3 region has the DNA TGCAGTGCTACGTTCGGGGGGTCCGGGGAGACCCAGTACTTC.

In regard to this clonotype: This sequence is one base from a far larger clone and is likely a read error. The rearrangement links TRBV28 to TRBJ2-1; the D is unclear. The V end lost 9 bases, the J end lost 10 bases, and 16 bases lay between the germline ends. The germline V gene encodes CDR1 MDHEN and CDR2 SYDVKM. The CDR3 runs 12 residues. The CDR3 here is CASSPQTYEQFF. The CDR3, as DNA: TGTGCCAGTTCGCCGCAGACCTACGAGCAGTTCTTC.

In its sample, this clonotype was seen many times. This chain links TRBV11-1 with TRBJ2-1; 8 bases match TRBD2. Germline values: CDR1 SGHAT, CDR2 FQDESV (reference sequence). V lost 1 base, J lost 2 bases, and 4 bases stayed unmatched. This CDR3 spans 16 amino acids. CDR3 sequence reads: CASSLVRRGAYNEQFF. CDR3 DNA: TGTGCCAGCAGCTTAGTACGGCGGGGGGCCTACAATGAGCAGTTCTTC.

This clonotype occurred many times. The chain recombines TRBV5-1 with TRBJ2-7, with TRBD1 identical over 7 bases. The V gene end was trimmed by 1 base and the J gene end by 5 bases; junction bases not matched to a gene: 9. This CDR3 has 15 amino acids. The germline V gene encodes CDR1 SGHRS and CDR2 YFSETQ. CDR3: CASSLRGRGIHEQYF. CDR3 sequence (DNA): TGCGCCAGCAGCTTGAGGGGGCGAGGTATCCACGAGCAGTACTTC.

At least ten counts were recorded for this clonotype. The chain links TRBV5-6 to TRBJ2-1; 9 bases fit TRBD2. The trim removed 1 base at V and 1 base at J, leaving 3 bases unmatched. This CDR3 is built from 16 residues. CDR1 is SGHDT and CDR2 is YYEEEE in the germline V gene. CDR3: CASSLRTSASYNEQFF. The CDR3, as DNA: TGTGCCAGCAGCTTGCGGACTAGCGCATCCTACAATGAGCAGTTCTTC.

The rearrangement uses TRBV3-1 and TRBJ2-7, with TRBD2 matching 9 bases. The germline gives CDR1 LGHDT, CDR2 YNNKEL (reference sequence). The CDR3 totals 19 residues. With V trimmed by 0 bases and J by 2 bases, 14 bases remained unmatched. In DNA form, the CDR3 reads TGTGCCAGCAGCCAAGATGGTCTAGCGGGACAACACCCTACCTACGAGCAGTACTTC. Protein sequence: CASSQDGLAGQHPTYEQYF.

The chain links TRBV12-3 or TRBV12-4 to TRBJ2-3, with TRBD2 identical over 14 bases. J lost 4 bases, V lost 4 bases, and 4 bases had no gene match. The CDR3 is 16 amino acids. The CDR3 here is CASSSTSGGGADTQYF. CDR3 bases: TGTGCCAGCAGTTCGACTAGCGGGGGGGGCGCAGATACGCAGTATTTT.